Each of the 23 T cell receptor beta chains below was sequenced from the same sample in a study of blood T cell repertoires in COVID-19. Sequencing was performed with immunoSEQ multiplex PCR; in TCRdb, only in-frame clones are kept and a portion is missing. The sample yields roughly 260,000 clones, 87% seen once. The material sequenced was PBMCs or T cells enriched from blood (not recorded which). Receptors were obtained from a woman aged 25 to 39 with acute COVID-19.

The chain uses TRBV27 and TRBJ2-3, with 7 positions matching TRBD2. The J segment lost 0 bases and the V segment lost 0 bases, leaving 12 bases of the junction unmatched. The CDR3 sequence is 19 residues long. The germline gives CDR1 MNHEY, CDR2 SMNVEV (reference sequence). DNA for the CDR3: TGTGCCAGCAGTTTATCGCCCCCCCCAGCGGGATCTAGCACAGATACGCAGTATTTT. It codes for CASSLSPPPAGSSTDTQYF.

The genes are TRBV11-2 and TRBJ2-1; maybe TRBD1 (5 bases). This CDR3 contains 15 residues. CDR1 and CDR2 from the germline V gene are SGHAT and FQNNGV. V was cut by 4 bases and J by 9 bases, with 19 bases left in between. The CDR3 loop is CASSSDWGRGPEQFF. DNA for the CDR3: TGTGCCAGCAGCTCAGACTGGGGTAGGGGCCCTGAGCAGTTCTTC.

This clone appeared once. The CDR3 nucleotides read TGCGCCAGCAGCTTAAGCGAGCTACGGACTGAAGCTTTCTTT. Amino acid sequence: CASSLSELRTEAFF. The rearrangement uses TRBV5-1 and TRBJ1-1, with unresolved D. Trimming stripped 2 bases from V and 5 bases from J, with 13 bases between. The CDR3 extends over 14 amino acids. Germline V CDR1 and CDR2: SGHRS, YFSETQ.

The chain carries TRBV4-1 and TRBJ2-1, with 7 bases that match TRBD2. CDR1 MGHRA and CDR2 YSYEKL come from the germline V gene. The junction had 8 bases not matched to a gene; V was cut back by 1 base and J by 8 bases. The CDR3 runs to 15 residues. The CDR3 loop reads CASSQVGTGGDEQFF. The CDR3 nucleotides are TGCGCCAGCAGCCAAGTGGGTACTGGGGGGGATGAGCAGTTCTTC.

The CDR3 reads CASSNGVGGYTF. In nucleotides, the CDR3 is TGTGCCAGTAGTAACGGGGTTGGTGGCTACACCTTC. The chain uses TRBV19 and TRBJ1-2, with D uncertain. Trimming shortened V by 4 bases and J by 7 bases, and 10 bases separated the two germline ends. Germline CDR1 and CDR2: LNHDA and SQIVND (reference sequence). CDR3 length equals 12 residues.

This clone has a single count. The genes are TRBV7-2 and TRBJ1-2, with D possibly matching TRBD1 (5 bases). CDR3 length: 14 residues. Germline values: CDR1 SGHTA, CDR2 FQGNSA. V was clipped by 5 bases and J by 2 bases, with 12 bases between them. The CDR3 nucleotides read TGTGCCAGCAGCCCCGACAGCACGAACTATGGCTACACCTTC. Its translation is CASSPDSTNYGYTF. Full variable domain (remainder filled in from reference TRBV7-2 and TRBJ1-2): GAGVSQSPSNKVTEKGKDVELRCDPISGHTALYWYRQSLGQGLEFLIYFQGNSAPDKSGLPSDRFSAERTGGSVSTLTIQRTQQEDSAVYLCASSPDSTNYGYTFGSGTRLTVV.

CDR3 nucleotide sequence: TGTGCCTGGAGTGTATGGGGGGGGACCACAGATACGCAGTATTTT. This gives the protein CAWSVWGGTTDTQYF. The chain has TRBV30 and TRBJ2-3, with 7 bases lining up with TRBD2. CDR3 size: 15 residues. Trimming took 0 bases from V and 2 from J; bases not matched to a gene: 5. The V gene's germline CDR1 is GTSNPN and CDR2 SVGIG (reference sequence).

This chain joins TRBV7-6 and TRBJ1-1; 8 bases match TRBD1. V trimming: 5 bases; J trimming: 5 bases; junction bases outside the gene matches: 10. CDR1 and CDR2 from the germline V gene are SGHVS and FNYEAQ. This CDR3 spans 15 amino acids. The CDR3 here is CASSIPGGSLTEAFF. DNA for the CDR3: TGTGCCAGCAGCATTCCAGGGGGCTCTTTGACTGAAGCTTTCTTT.

The chain couples TRBV2 to TRBJ2-7; D possibly corresponds to TRBD2 (5 bases). CDR3 length: 13 residues. CDR1 is SNHLY, CDR2 FYNNEI, per germline. The ends were cut back, 4 bases at V and 0 bases at J, with 7 bases in the middle. As DNA, the CDR3 is TGTGCCAGCAGTGGAAGCGGCTCCTACGAGCAGTACTTC. Encoded protein: CASSGSGSYEQYF.

The gene calls are TRBV30 and TRBJ2-2; 8 bases line up with TRBD2. The CDR3 is 14 residues long. Trimming took 3 bases from V and 3 from J; bases not matched to a gene: 3. Germline values: CDR1 GTSNPN, CDR2 SVGIG (reference sequence). CDR3 DNA sequence: TGTGCCTGGAGAGTGACTAGCGACACCGGGGAGCTGTTTTTT. This gives the protein CAWRVTSDTGELFF.

The chain is built from TRBV7-9 and TRBJ2-1; TRBD2 matches at 9 bases. Germline V gene lookup returns CDR1 SEHNR and CDR2 FQNEAQ (reference sequence). The CDR3 sequence is 16 residues long. The junction had 7 bases not matched to a gene; V was cut back by 3 bases and J by 4 bases. Here the CDR3 DNA reads TGTGCCAGCAGCTTTCCTGCGGGGGGGCCGTACAATGAGCAGTTCTTC. It yields the protein CASSFPAGGPYNEQFF.

The CDR3 region has the DNA TGTGCCAGCAGTTTAGTTGGCAGGTTAGAAGGGCAGTACTTC. This gives the protein CASSLVGRLEGQYF. The V call is TRBV28, the J call TRBJ2-7; D ambiguous. V was trimmed by 2 bases and J by 9 bases, leaving 17 bases between them. CDR3 length: 14 residues. In germline, CDR1 is MDHEN, CDR2 SYDVKM.

This chain joins TRBV28 and TRBJ1-2, with 8 positions matching TRBD1. Germline values: CDR1 MDHEN, CDR2 SYDVKM. This CDR3 is 15 amino acids long. J gave up 4 bases and V 3 bases, and 7 bases lay outside the gene matches. The DNA of the CDR3 is TGTGCCAGCAGTTTGGCCTGGACAGGGACCTATGGCTACACCTTC. Its protein product is CASSLAWTGTYGYTF.

V usage is TRBV7-2 and J usage is TRBJ2-7; D call uncertain. The length of the CDR3 is 15 residues. The germline V and J ends were trimmed by 2 bases and 0 bases, with 11 bases remaining between them. Germline V CDR1 and CDR2: SGHTA, FQGNSA. The CDR3 loop reads CASSLPRTYSYEQYF. As DNA, the CDR3 is TGTGCCAGCAGCTTACCCCGTACCTACTCCTACGAGCAGTACTTC.

This clone was detected only once. The genes are TRBV5-1 and TRBJ2-5; 9 bases map to TRBD2. Germline V gene lookup returns CDR1 SGHRS and CDR2 YFSETQ. The junction had 5 bases not matched to a gene; V was cut back by 1 base and J by 4 bases. This CDR3 is built from 15 residues. The CDR3 spells CASSLTGTSRETQYF. The DNA for the CDR3 is TGCGCCAGCAGCTTGACCGGGACTAGCCGAGAGACCCAGTACTTC.

J is TRBJ1-2 and V is TRBV3-1 (or the pseudogene TRBV3-2); 10 bases agree with TRBD1. Per germline, CDR1 LGHDT and CDR2 YNNKEL (reference sequence). This CDR3 is built from 15 residues. J gave up 3 bases and V 4 bases, and 5 bases lay outside the gene matches. The CDR3 bases are TGTGCCAGCAGCCCACAGACAGGGGGCTACTATGGCTACACCTTC. Translating gives CASSPQTGGYYGYTF.

This clone was seen once. V and J are TRBV4-3 and TRBJ1-4, with unresolved D. From germline, CDR1 is LGHNA and CDR2 YSLEER. The CDR3 is made up of 13 amino acids. Trimming shortened V by 2 bases and J by 5 bases, and 6 bases separated the two germline ends. CDR3 DNA: TGCGCCAGCAGCCAATCCCTCAATGAAAAACTGTTTTTT. This codes for CASSQSLNEKLFF.

The V gene is TRBV3-1 (or the pseudogene TRBV3-2), the J gene TRBJ1-3; D call uncertain. This CDR3 has 15 amino acids. Trimming pared 1 base from V and 0 bases from J, leaving 7 bases between. Germline loops: CDR1 LGHDT, CDR2 YNNKEL (reference sequence). The CDR3 reads CASSQGGFSGNTIYF. Written as DNA, the CDR3 is TGTGCCAGCAGCCAAGGAGGGTTCTCTGGAAACACCATATATTTT.

The chain joins TRBV5-8 to TRBJ1-6; no definite D call. This CDR3 has 14 amino acids. V was pared by 4 bases and J by 7 bases, with 12 bases between. CDR1 is SGHTS and CDR2 is YDEGEE in the germline V gene. The CDR3 region has the DNA TGTGCCAGCAGCCAAGTGAGCGGAAATTCACCCCTCCACTTT. This sequence encodes CASSQVSGNSPLHF.

The V call is TRBV18, the J call TRBJ2-7, with D possibly being TRBD1 (6 bases). Germline assignment: CDR1 KGHSH and CDR2 LQKENI. V lost 3 bases, J lost 2 bases, and 8 bases lay in between. The CDR3 extends over 13 amino acids. The CDR3 here is CASSPPGAYEQYF. For the CDR3, the DNA is TGTGCCAGCTCACCCCCAGGGGCCTACGAGCAGTACTTC. The full variable domain, rest sourced from reference TRBV18 and TRBJ2-7, is NAGVMQNPRHLVRRRGQEARLRCSPMKGHSHVYWYRQLPEEGLKFMVYLQKENIIDESGMPKERFSAEFPKEGPSILRIQQVVRGDSAAYFCASSPPGAYEQYFGPGTRLTVT.

The chain links TRBV10-3 to TRBJ2-3, with TRBD1 identical over 12 bases. The length of the CDR3 is 15 residues. V dropped 6 bases and J dropped 2; count of bases not matched to a gene: 3. CDR1 and CDR2 from the germline V gene are ENHRY and SYGVKD. CDR3 nucleotide sequence: TGTGCCATCAGGGGGACAGGGGGCAACACAGATACGCAGTATTTT. Residues: CAIRGTGGNTDTQYF.

The genes are TRBV2 and TRBJ1-1, with D tentatively TRBD1 (5 bases). Germline V gives CDR1 SNHLY, CDR2 FYNNEI. Trimming left V 8 bases short and J 0 bases short, with 31 bases between. This CDR3 spans 20 amino acids. The CDR3 spells CASGGVMTFSRSGMNTEAFF. CDR3 DNA sequence: TGTGCCAGCGGGGGGGTGATGACTTTTTCCCGAAGTGGGATGAACACTGAAGCTTTCTTT.

The chain joins TRBV7-2 to TRBJ2-3, with 8 bases fitting TRBD2. The CDR3 has 15 residues. CDR1 and CDR2 from the germline V gene are SGHTA and FQGNSA. Germline trimming cut 4 bases from V and 4 bases from J; bases unmatched to any gene: 7. CDR3 sequence: CASSSYTSGSDTQYF. CDR3 bases: TGTGCCAGCAGCTCCTACACTAGCGGTTCAGATACGCAGTATTTT.